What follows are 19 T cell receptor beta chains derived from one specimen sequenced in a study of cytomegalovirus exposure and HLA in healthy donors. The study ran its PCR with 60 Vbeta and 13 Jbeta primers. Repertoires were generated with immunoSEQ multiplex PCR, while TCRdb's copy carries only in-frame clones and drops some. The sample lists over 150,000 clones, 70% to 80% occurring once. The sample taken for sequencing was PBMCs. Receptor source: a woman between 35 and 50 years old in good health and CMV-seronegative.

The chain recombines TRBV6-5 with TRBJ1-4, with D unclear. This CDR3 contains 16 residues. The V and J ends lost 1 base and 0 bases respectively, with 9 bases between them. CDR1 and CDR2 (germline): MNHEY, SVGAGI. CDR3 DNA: TGTGCCAGCAGTTACTACGAGGATTCAACTAATGAAAAACTGTTTTTT. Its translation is CASSYYEDSTNEKLFF.

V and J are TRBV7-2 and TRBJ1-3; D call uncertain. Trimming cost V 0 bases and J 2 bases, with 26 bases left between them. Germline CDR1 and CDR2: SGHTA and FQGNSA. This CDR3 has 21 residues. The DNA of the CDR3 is TGTGCCAGCAGCTTAGCGGCGCGAGGCGGGGTCCGAACCGGGGCTGGAAACACCATATATTTT. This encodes CASSLAARGGVRTGAGNTIYF.

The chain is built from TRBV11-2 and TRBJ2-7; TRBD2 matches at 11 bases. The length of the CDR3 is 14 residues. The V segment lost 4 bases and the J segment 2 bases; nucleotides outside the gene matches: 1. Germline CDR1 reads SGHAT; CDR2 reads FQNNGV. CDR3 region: CASSSGLAAYEQYF. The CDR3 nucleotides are TGTGCCAGCAGCTCGGGACTAGCGGCCTACGAGCAGTACTTC.

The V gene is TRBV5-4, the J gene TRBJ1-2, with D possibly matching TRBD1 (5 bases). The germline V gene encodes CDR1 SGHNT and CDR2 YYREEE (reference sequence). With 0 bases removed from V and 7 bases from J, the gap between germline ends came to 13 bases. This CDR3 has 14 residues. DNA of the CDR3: TGTGCCAGCAGCTTGGGGCCGCAGGGAAGTGGCTACACCTTC. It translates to CASSLGPQGSGYTF.

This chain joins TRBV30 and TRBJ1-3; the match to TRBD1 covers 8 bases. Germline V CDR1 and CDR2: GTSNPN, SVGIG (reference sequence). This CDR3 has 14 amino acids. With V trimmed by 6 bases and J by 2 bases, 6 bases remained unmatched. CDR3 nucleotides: TGTGCCTGCTTCTACAGGGGGACTGGAAACACCATATATTTT. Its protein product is CACFYRGTGNTIYF.

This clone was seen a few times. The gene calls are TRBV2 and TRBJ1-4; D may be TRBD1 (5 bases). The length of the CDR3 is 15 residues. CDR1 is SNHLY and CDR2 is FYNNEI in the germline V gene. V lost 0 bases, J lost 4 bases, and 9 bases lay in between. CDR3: CASSEAGLNNEKLFF. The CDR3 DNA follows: TGTGCCAGCAGTGAAGCGGGACTGAATAATGAAAAACTGTTTTTT. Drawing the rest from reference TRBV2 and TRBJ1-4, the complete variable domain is EPEVTQTPSHQVTQMGQEVILRCVPISNHLYFYWYRQILGQKVEFLVSFYNNEISEKSEIFDDQFSVERPDGSNFTLKIRSTKLEDSAMYFCASSEAGLNNEKLFFGSGTQLSVL.

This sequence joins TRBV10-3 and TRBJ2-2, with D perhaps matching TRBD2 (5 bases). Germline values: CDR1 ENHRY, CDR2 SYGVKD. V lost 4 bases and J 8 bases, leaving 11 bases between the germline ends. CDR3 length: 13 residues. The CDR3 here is CAISVTPGGELFF. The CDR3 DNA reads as TGTGCCATCAGTGTAACCCCGGGGGGGGAGCTGTTTTTT.

The CDR3 loop is CASITPQGATNEKLFF. CDR3 nucleotides: TGTGCCAGCATCACTCCACAGGGTGCAACTAATGAAAAACTGTTTTTT. The V call is TRBV28, the J call TRBJ1-4; D is perhaps TRBD1 (6 bases). Trimming cost V 7 bases and J 0 bases, with 15 bases left between them. This CDR3 comprises 16 residues. Germline loops: CDR1 MDHEN, CDR2 SYDVKM.

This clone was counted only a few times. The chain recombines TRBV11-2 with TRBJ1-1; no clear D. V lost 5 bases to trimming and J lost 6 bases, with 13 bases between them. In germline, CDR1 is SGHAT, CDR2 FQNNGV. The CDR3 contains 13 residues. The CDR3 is CASSPQPRAEAFF. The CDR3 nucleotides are TGTGCCAGCAGCCCACAACCGAGGGCTGAAGCTTTCTTT.

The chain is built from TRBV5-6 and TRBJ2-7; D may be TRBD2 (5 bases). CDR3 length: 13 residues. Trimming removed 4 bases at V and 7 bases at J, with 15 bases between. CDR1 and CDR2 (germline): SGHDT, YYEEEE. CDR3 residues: CASSPMAGREQYF. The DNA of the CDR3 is TGTGCCAGCAGCCCCATGGCGGGCAGGGAGCAGTACTTC.

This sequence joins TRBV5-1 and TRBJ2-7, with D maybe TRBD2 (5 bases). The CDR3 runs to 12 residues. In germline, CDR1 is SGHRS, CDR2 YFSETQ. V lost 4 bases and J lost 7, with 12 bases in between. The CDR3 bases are TGCGCCAGCAGCGTACCCTCGGGGGAGCAGTACTTC. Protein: CASSVPSGEQYF.

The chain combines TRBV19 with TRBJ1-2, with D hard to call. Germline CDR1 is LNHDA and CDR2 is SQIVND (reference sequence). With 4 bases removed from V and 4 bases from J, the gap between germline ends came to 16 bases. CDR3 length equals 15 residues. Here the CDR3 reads CASSTTPRSPYGYTF. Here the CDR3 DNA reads TGTGCCAGTAGTACAACCCCCCGGTCACCCTATGGCTACACCTTC.

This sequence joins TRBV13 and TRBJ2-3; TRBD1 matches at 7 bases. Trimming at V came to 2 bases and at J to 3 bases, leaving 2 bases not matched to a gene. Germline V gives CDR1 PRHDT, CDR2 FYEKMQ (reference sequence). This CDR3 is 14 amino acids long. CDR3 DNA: TGTGCCAGCAGCTTACTGGGACAGACAGATACGCAGTATTTT. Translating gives CASSLLGQTDTQYF.

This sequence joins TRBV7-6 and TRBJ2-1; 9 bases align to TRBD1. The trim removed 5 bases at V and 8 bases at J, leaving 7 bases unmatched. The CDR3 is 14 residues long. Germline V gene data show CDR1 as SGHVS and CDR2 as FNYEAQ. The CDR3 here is CASSLGTGNDEQFF. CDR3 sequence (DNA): TGTGCCAGCAGCCTAGGGACAGGGAACGATGAGCAGTTCTTC.

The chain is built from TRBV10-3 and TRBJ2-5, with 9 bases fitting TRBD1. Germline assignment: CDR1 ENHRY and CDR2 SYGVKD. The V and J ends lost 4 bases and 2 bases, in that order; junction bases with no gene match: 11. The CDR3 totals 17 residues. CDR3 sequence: CAISAGTGRKGQETQYF. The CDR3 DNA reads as TGTGCCATCAGTGCCGGGACAGGGCGGAAGGGACAAGAGACCCAGTACTTC.

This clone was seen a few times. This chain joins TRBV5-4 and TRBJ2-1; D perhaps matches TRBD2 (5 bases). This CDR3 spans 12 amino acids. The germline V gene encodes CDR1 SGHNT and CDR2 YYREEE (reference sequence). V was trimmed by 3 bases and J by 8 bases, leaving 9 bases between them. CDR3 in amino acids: CASSSGNHEQFF. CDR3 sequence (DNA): TGTGCCAGCAGCTCGGGGAATCATGAGCAGTTCTTC.

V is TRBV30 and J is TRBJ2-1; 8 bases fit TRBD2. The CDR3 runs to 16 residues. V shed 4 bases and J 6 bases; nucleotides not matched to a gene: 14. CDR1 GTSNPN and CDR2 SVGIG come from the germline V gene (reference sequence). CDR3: CAWNPGGGLGGNEQFF. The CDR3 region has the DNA TGTGCCTGGAATCCCGGGGGGGGCCTGGGGGGCAATGAGCAGTTCTTC. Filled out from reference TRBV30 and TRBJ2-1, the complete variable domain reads SQTIHQWPATLVQPVGSPLSLECTVEGTSNPNLYWYRQAAGRGLQLLFYSVGIGQISSEVPQNLSASRPQDRQFILSSKKLLLSDSGFYLCAWNPGGGLGGNEQFFGPGTRLTVL.

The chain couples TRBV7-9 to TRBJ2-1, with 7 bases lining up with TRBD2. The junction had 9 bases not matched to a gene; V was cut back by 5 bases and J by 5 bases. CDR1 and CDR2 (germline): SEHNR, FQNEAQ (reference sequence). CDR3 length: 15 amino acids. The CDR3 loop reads CASSPPGRDDNEQFF. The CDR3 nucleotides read TGTGCCAGCAGCCCTCCTGGGAGGGACGACAATGAGCAGTTCTTC.

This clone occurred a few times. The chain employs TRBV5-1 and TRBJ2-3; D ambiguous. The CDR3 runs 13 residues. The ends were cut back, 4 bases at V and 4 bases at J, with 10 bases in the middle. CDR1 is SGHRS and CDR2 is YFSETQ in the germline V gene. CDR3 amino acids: CASSADHPDTQYF. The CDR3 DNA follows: TGCGCCAGCAGCGCGGATCATCCAGATACGCAGTATTTT.